This T cell receptor (beta chain) emerged from a study of blood T cell repertoires in COVID-19. Measured with immunoSEQ multiplex PCR; TCRdb has only the in-frame clones, and not every one. The sample shows approximately 100,000 clones, roughly nine tenths of them seen only once. Germline V gene data show CDR1 as SEHNR and CDR2 as FQNEAQ (reference sequence). The CDR3 runs to 14 residues. Losses at the gene ends were 6 bases for V and 10 bases for J; bases not matched to a gene: 12. V and J are TRBV7-9 and TRBJ1-2, with 9 nucleotides matching TRBD1. The sequence came from a woman aged 55-70 years with acute or convalescent COVID-19. Sample: peripheral blood. CDR3 residues: CASSHTGTGFFYTF. The CDR3 DNA reads TGTGCCAGCAGTCACACCGGGACAGGGTTCTTCTACACCTTC.